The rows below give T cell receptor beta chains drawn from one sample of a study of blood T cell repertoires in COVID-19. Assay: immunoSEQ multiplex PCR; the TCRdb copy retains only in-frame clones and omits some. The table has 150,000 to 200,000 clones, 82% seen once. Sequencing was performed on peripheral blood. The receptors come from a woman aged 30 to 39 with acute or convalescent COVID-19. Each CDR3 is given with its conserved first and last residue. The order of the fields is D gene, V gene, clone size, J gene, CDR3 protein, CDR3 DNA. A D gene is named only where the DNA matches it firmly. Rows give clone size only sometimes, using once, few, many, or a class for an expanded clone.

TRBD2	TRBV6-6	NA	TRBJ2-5	CASSTAGLAGTQYF	TGTGCCAGCAGTACAGCGGGACTCGCTGGGACCCAGTACTTC
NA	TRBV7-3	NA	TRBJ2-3	CASSFVGGTDTQYF	TGTGCCAGCAGCTTTGTGGGGGGTACAGATACGCAGTATTTT
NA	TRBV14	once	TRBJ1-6	CASSQAGSSPLHF	TGTGCCAGCAGCCAAGCTGGGAGTTCACCCCTCCACTTT
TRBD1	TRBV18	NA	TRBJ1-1	CASLRDRGNTEAFF	TGTGCCAGCTTGCGGGACAGGGGAAACACTGAAGCTTTCTTT
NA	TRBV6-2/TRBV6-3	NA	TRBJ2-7	CASSYDWGDYEQYF	TGTGCCAGCAGTTACGATTGGGGGGACTACGAGCAGTACTTC
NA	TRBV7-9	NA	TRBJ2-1	CASSRERGGIEDEQFF	TGTGCCAGCAGTCGAGAGAGAGGGGGAATAGAGGATGAGCAGTTCTTC
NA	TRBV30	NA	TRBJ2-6	CALASNSGANVLTF	TGTGCCTTGGCTTCCAACTCTGGGGCCAACGTCCTGACTTTC
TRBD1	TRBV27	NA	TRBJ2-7	CASGFRQGINEQYF	TGTGCCAGCGGGTTTAGACAGGGAATCAACGAGCAGTACTTC
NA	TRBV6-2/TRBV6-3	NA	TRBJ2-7	CASSWGGRFREQYF	TGTGCCAGCAGTTGGGGGGGCCGTTTTCGCGAGCAGTACTTC
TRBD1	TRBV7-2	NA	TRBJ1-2	CASSPIDRGKNYGYTF	TGTGCCAGCAGCCCTATCGACAGGGGCAAAAACTATGGCTACACCTTC
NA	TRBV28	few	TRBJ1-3	CAARFGPPRDTIYF	TGTGCAGCGAGGTTCGGTCCTCCGCGAGACACCATATATTTT
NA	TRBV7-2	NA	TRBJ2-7	CASSVGDYPYEQYF	TGTGCCAGCAGCGTAGGTGACTACCCCTACGAGCAGTACTTC
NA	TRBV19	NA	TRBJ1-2	CASSPRGGYGYGYTF	TGTGCCAGTAGTCCCAGGGGAGGGTACGGCTATGGCTACACCTTC
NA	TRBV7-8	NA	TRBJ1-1	CASSLGTVNTEAFF	TGTGCCAGCAGCTTAGGAACAGTGAACACTGAAGCTTTCTTT
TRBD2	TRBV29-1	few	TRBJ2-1	CSIWPLTSAYNEQFF	TGCAGCATATGGCCCTTAACTAGCGCCTACAATGAGCAGTTCTTC
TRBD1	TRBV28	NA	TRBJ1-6	CASSFPPDRGTASYNSPLHF	TGTGCCAGCAGTTTCCCTCCGGACAGGGGCACGGCCTCCTATAATTCACCCCTCCACTTT
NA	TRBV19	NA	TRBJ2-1	CASSISSYNEQFF	TGTGCCAGTAGTATTAGCTCCTACAATGAGCAGTTCTTC
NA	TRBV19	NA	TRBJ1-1	CASSNRVNWGEAFF	TGTGCCAGTAGTAACAGGGTAAATTGGGGTGAAGCTTTCTTT
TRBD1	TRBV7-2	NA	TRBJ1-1	CASSLLQGVEAFF	TGTGCCAGCAGCCTACTACAGGGGGTGGAAGCTTTCTTT
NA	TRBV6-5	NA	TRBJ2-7	CASTVTRTYEQYF	TGTGCCAGCACCGTGACTCGTACCTACGAGCAGTACTTC
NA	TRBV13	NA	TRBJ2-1	CASSFAGTLLFHEQFF	TGTGCCAGCAGCTTTGCCGGGACACTCTTATTTCATGAGCAGTTCTTC
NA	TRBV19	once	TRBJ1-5	CATGGAGQPQHF	TGTGCCACCGGGGGGGCGGGTCAGCCCCAGCATTTT
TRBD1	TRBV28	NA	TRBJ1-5	CASSPDRVLYSNQPQHF	TGTGCCAGCAGTCCGGACAGGGTCCTATATAGCAATCAGCCCCAGCATTTT
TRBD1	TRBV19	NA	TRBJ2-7	CASKRTGTHEQYF	TGTGCCAGCAAGCGGACAGGGACCCACGAGCAGTACTTC
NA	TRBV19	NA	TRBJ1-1	CATHRTLNTEAFF	TGTGCCACCCACCGGACATTGAACACTGAAGCTTTCTTT
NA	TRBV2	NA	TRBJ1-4	CASSIYREKLFF	TGTGCCAGCAGTATATACAGGGAAAAACTGTTTTTT
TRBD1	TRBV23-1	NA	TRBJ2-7	CASSHPGQVISYEQYF	TGCGCCAGCAGTCACCCGGGACAGGTGATTTCCTACGAGCAGTACTTC
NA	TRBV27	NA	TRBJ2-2	CASTLNRDTGELFF	TGTGCCAGCACATTAAACCGGGACACCGGGGAGCTGTTTTTT
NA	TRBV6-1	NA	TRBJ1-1	CASSEPGGNTEAFF	TGTGCCAGCAGTGAACCCGGGGGGAACACTGAAGCTTTCTTT
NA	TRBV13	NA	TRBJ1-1	CASSFGGEGTEAFF	TGTGCCAGCAGCTTCGGCGGGGAAGGCACTGAAGCTTTCTTT
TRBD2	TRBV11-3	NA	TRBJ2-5	CASSLVLAGSQETQYF	TGTGCCAGCAGCTTAGTCCTAGCGGGATCACAAGAGACCCAGTACTTC
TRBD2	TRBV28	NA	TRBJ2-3	CASSWGGDTQYF	TGTGCCAGCAGTTGGGGGGGGGATACGCAGTATTTT
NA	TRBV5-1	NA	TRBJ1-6	CASSSVGVAGRDSPLHF	TGCGCCAGCAGCTCGGTAGGGGTGGCTGGTAGGGATTCACCCCTCCACTTT
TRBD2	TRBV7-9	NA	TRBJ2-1	CASSETSARPQTYNEQFF	TGTGCCAGCAGCGAAACTAGCGCACGGCCCCAGACCTACAATGAGCAGTTCTTC
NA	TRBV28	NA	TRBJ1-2	CASSLGSLQGRAGYTF	TGTGCCAGCAGTTTAGGCTCGTTACAGGGAAGGGCTGGCTACACCTTC
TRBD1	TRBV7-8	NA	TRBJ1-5	CASSLGNRGLNQPQHF	TGTGCCAGCAGCTTAGGTAACAGGGGTCTTAATCAGCCCCAGCATTTT
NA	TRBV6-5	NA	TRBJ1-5	CASNKWGTQNQPQHF	TGTGCCAGCAATAAATGGGGGACACAGAATCAGCCCCAGCATTTT
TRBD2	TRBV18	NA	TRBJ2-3	CASSLSSGGDTQYF	TGTGCCAGCTCCCTGTCTTCGGGAGGAGATACGCAGTATTTT
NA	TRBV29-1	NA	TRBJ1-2	CSVEVAGIHGYTF	TGCAGCGTTGAAGTGGCAGGGATACATGGCTACACCTTC
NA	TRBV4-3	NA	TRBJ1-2	CASSQAGIEGYTF	TGCGCCAGCAGCCAAGCGGGGATTGAGGGCTACACCTTC
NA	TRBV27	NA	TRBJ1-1	CASSTAGALNTEAFF	TGTGCCAGCAGCACAGCGGGGGCTTTGAACACTGAAGCTTTCTTT
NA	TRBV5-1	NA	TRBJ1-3	CASSLGGGNTIYF	TGCGCCAGCAGCCTTGGAGGGGGAAACACCATATATTTT
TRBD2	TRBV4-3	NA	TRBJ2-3	CASSQERTSGGADTQYF	TGCGCCAGCAGCCAAGAGCGGACTAGCGGGGGGGCAGATACGCAGTATTTT
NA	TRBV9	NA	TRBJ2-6	CASSVGLEGYSGANVLTF	TGTGCCAGCAGCGTAGGCCTAGAGGGATACTCTGGGGCCAACGTCCTGACTTTC
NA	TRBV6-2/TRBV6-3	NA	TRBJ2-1	CASSFYYPEGEQFF	TGTGCCAGCAGTTTCTACTACCCGGAAGGTGAGCAGTTCTTC
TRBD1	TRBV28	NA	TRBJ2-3	CASSFPKGQVLFRTDTQYF	TGTGCCAGCAGTTTCCCTAAGGGACAGGTCCTTTTTCGCACAGATACGCAGTATTTT
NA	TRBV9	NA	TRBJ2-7	CASCPSSYEQYF	TGTGCCAGCTGCCCGAGCTCCTACGAGCAGTACTTC
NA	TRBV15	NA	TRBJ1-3	CATSRDTAGGNTIYF	TGTGCCACCAGCAGAGATACGGCAGGTGGAAACACCATATATTTT
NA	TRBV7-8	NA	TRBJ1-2	CASSLDVIAFGHGYTF	TGTGCCAGCAGCTTAGATGTAATAGCGTTTGGTCATGGCTACACCTTC
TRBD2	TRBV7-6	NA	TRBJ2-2	CASSLLAGAGGELFF	TGTGCCAGCAGCTTACTAGCGGGAGCTGGGGGGGAGCTGTTTTTT
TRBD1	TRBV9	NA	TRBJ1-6	CASSVGTGSMRNSPLHF	TGTGCCAGCAGCGTAGGGACAGGGTCGATGAGGAATTCACCCCTCCACTTT
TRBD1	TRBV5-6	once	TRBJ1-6	CASSLGQGSNSPLHF	TGTGCCAGCAGCTTGGGACAGGGGAGCAATTCACCCCTCCACTTT
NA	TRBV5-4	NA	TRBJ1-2	CASSLDRTSYGYTF	TGTGCCAGCAGCTTGGACCGGACATCCTATGGCTACACCTTC
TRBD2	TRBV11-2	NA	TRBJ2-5	CASSPRGASGGYQETQYF	TGTGCCAGCAGCCCCCGCGGTGCTAGCGGGGGGTACCAAGAGACCCAGTACTTC